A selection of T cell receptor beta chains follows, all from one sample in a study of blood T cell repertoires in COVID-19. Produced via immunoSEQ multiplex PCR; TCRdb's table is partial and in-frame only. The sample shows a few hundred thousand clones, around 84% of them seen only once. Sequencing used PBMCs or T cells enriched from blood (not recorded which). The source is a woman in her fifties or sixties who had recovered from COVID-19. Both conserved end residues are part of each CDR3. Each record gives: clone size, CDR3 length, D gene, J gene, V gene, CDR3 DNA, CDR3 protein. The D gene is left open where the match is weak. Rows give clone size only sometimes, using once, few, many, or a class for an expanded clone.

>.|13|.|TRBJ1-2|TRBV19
TGTGCCAGTAGCAGGCAGCAAGTATATGGCTACACCTTC
CASSRQQVYGYTF
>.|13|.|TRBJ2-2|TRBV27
TGTGCCAGCAGCCGGGGTGGTACCGGGGAGCTGTTTTTT
CASSRGGTGELFF
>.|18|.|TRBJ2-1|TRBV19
TGTGCCAGTAGTATCCGAGTGATGCAGGAGGGGTCCTACAATGAGCAGTTCTTC
CASSIRVMQEGSYNEQFF
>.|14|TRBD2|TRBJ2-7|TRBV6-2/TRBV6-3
TGTGCCAGCAGTCGCGCCGGACTAGCGGACGAGCAGTACTTC
CASSRAGLADEQYF
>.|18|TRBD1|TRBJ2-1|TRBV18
TGTGCCAGCTCACGGGGGACAGGGGATTTGGAAGGTCACAATGAGCAGTTCTTC
CASSRGTGDLEGHNEQFF
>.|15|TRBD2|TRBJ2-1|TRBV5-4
TGTGCCAGCAGCTTGCCGGGACTAATAGAAGATGAGCAGTTCTTC
CASSLPGLIEDEQFF
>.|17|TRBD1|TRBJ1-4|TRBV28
TGTGCCAGCAGCCCGGTTAGGGGGCGGGCCACTAATGAAAAACTGTTTTTT
CASSPVRGRATNEKLFF
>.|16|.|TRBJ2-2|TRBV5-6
TGTGCCAGCAGCTACCCGCGGGGGCGAAACACCGGGGAGCTGTTTTTT
CASSYPRGRNTGELFF
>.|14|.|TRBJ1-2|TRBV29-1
TGCAGCGTTGAGTATGGGGGGGCCGGGTATGGCTACACCTTC
CSVEYGGAGYGYTF
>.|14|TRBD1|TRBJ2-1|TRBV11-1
TGTGCCAGCAGCACTACACAGGGGCGAAATGAGCAGTTCTTC
CASSTTQGRNEQFF
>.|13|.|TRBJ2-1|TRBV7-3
TGTGCCAGCAGCTTATTTGGCTCGAATGAGCAGTTCTTC
CASSLFGSNEQFF
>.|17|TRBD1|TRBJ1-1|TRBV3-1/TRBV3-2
TGTGCCAGCAGCCCAGGGACAGGGAGGTTGTTGAACACTGAAGCTTTCTTT
CASSPGTGRLLNTEAFF
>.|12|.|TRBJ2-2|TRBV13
TGTGCCAGCAGCTTACTCCCCGGGGAGCTGTTTTTT
CASSLLPGELFF
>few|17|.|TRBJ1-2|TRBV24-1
TGTGCCACCAGTGACTCCCGCCGGGAGGGGGCTAACTATGGCTACACCTTC
CATSDSRREGANYGYTF
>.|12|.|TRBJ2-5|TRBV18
TGTGCCAGCTCACCACGGCGGGAGACCCAGTACTTC
CASSPRRETQYF
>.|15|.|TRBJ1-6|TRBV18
TGTGCCAGCTCATCCCGACAGGTTCGGAATTCACCCCTCCACTTT
CASSSRQVRNSPLHF
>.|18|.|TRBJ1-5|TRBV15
TGTGCCACCAGCAGAGCTGGGGTGGCAGGGTATAGCAATCAGCCCCAGCATTTT
CATSRAGVAGYSNQPQHF
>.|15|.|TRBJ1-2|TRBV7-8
TGTGCCAGCAGCTACCCCCCAGAATTCAACTATGGCTACACCTTC
CASSYPPEFNYGYTF
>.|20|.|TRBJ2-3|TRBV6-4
TGTGCCAGCAGTCCAGAATTAGGGACTCCACCTTTCGGGGTCCCAGATACGCAGTATTTT
CASSPELGTPPFGVPDTQYF
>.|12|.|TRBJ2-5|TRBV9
TGTGCCAGCAGCTCAGGGTTTGAGACCCAGTACTTC
CASSSGFETQYF
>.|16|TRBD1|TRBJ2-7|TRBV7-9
TGTGCCAGCAGCTCCTGGACAGGGCCCCTACCTCACGAGCAGTACTTC
CASSSWTGPLPHEQYF
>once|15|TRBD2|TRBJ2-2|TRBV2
TGTGCCAGCAGCATACTAGCGGGAGGATCGGGGGAGCTGTTTTTT
CASSILAGGSGELFF
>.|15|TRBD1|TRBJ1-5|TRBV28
TGTGCCAGCAGTTCTCCGGGACAGCTCAATCAGCCCCAGCATTTT
CASSSPGQLNQPQHF
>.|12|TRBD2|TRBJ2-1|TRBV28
TGTGCCAGCACTGGGACTAGCGGGAGTGGGTTCTTC
CASTGTSGSGFF
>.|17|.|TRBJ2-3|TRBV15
TGTGCCACCAGCACATCCCGAACTAGTAATCGACCAGATACGCAGTATTTT
CATSTSRTSNRPDTQYF
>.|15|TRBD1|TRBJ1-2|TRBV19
TGTGCCAGTAGTATAGACAGGGACAGCATCTATGGCTACACCTTC
CASSIDRDSIYGYTF
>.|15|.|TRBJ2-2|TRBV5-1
TGCGCCAGCAGCTCCACAGGCCTGAACACCGGGGAGCTGTTTTTT
CASSSTGLNTGELFF
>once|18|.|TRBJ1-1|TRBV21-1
TGTGCCAGCAGCATCTTGCACCGGGACAGAGACGTGAACACTGAAGCTTTCTTT
CASSILHRDRDVNTEAFF
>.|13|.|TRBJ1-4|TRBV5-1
TGCGCCAGCAGCAGAGGGACAAGTGAAAAACTGTTTTTT
CASSRGTSEKLFF
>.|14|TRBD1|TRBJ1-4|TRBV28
TGTGCCAGCAGTGGACAGGGGGAGAGTGAAAAACTGTTTTTT
CASSGQGESEKLFF
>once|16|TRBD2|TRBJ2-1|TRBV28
TGTGCCAGCAGTTCCCCACCCGGCGGGAGCATAGGTGAGCAGTTCTTC
CASSSPPGGSIGEQFF
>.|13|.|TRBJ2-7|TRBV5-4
TGTGCCAGCAGCTTAGGGGGGGGGTACGAGCAGTACTTC
CASSLGGGYEQYF
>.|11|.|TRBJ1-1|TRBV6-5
TGTGCCACCACCCGAGACACTGAAGCTTTCTTT
CATTRDTEAFF
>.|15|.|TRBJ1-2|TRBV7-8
TGTGCCAGCAGCTTAGCCGGGGGATTTAACTATGGCTACACCTTC
CASSLAGGFNYGYTF
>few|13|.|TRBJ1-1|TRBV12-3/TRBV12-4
TGTGCCAGCTTACAGCTCATGAACACTGAAGCTTTCTTT
CASLQLMNTEAFF
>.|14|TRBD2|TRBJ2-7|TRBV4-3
TGCGCCAGCAGCCGCAGGGCGGGAGTGGACGAGCAGTACTTC
CASSRRAGVDEQYF
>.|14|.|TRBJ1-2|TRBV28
TGTGCCAGCAGTTTATCGGCAGGGAACTATGGCTACACCTTC
CASSLSAGNYGYTF
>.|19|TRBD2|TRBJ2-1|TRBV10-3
TGTGCCATCAGTACTTCCGGGACTAGCGGGAGTAGCTCCTACAATGAGCAGTTCTTC
CAISTSGTSGSSSYNEQFF
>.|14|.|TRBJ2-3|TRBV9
TGTGCCAGCAGCGTAGGAGTCCGAGTAGATACGCAGTATTTT
CASSVGVRVDTQYF
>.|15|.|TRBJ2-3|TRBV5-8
TGTGCCAGCAGCAACCCGGGAGCCATCACAGATACGCAGTATTTT
CASSNPGAITDTQYF
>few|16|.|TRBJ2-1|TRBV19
TGTGCCAGTACCAGAAAGGGGTTTAGCTCCTACAATGAGCAGTTCTTC
CASTRKGFSSYNEQFF
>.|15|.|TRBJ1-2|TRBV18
TGTGCCAGCTCACCGGACAGAATGGAGTTGGGCGGCTACACCTTC
CASSPDRMELGGYTF
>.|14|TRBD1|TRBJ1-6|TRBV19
TGTGCCAGTAGTATAGGCACAGGGGGTTCACCCCTCCACTTT
CASSIGTGGSPLHF
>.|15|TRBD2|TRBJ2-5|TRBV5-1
TGCGCCAGCAGTGGGACTAGCGGGGTGATGGAGACCCAGTACTTC
CASSGTSGVMETQYF
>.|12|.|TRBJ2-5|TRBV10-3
TGTGCCATCAGCCGCGAAAAAGAGACCCAGTACTTC
CAISREKETQYF
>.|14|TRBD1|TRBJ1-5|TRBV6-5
TGTGCCAGCAGTCTAGGGACAGGGGTTCAGCCCCAGCATTTT
CASSLGTGVQPQHF
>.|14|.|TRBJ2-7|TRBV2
TGTGCCAGCACTCCAGGGCGAACTTCCTACGAGCAGTACTTC
CASTPGRTSYEQYF
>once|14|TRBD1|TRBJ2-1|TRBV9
TGTGCCAGCAGCACGGGACAGGGGGCCTATGAGCAGTTCTTC
CASSTGQGAYEQFF
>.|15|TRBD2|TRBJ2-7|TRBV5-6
TGTGCCAGCAGCATCGGGACTAGCGCCTACTACGAGCAGTACTTC
CASSIGTSAYYEQYF
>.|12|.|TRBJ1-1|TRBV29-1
TGCAGCGTTGAGCCGGGGGGAACTGAAGCTTTCTTT
CSVEPGGTEAFF
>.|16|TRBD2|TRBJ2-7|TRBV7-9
TGTGCCAGCAGCTTGGGGGGACTAGCCGTTTCCTACGAGCAGTACTTC
CASSLGGLAVSYEQYF
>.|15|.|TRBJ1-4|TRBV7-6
TGTGCCAGCAGCCCCCGCGTGGGGGGGTTTGAAAAACTGTTTTTT
CASSPRVGGFEKLFF
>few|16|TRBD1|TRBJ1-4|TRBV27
TGTGCCAGCAGTTCCCTCGGACAGGTAGATAATGAAAAACTGTTTTTT
CASSSLGQVDNEKLFF